Below, one T cell receptor (beta chain) is given with its context. This clonotype showed up many times. Its antigen is currently not known. Base qualities are not recorded, but no much larger clone differs from it by a single base. Stable Graves' hyperthyroidism was defined as no progression to ophthalmopathy during 18 months of follow-up. Hyperthyroidism patients were aged 18 to 65 years and newly diagnosed, with disease duration of less than 2 months. Exclusion was applied to patients with uncontrolled infections, other autoimmune diseases, pregnancy or lactation. Diagnoses were based on clinical symptoms, serum thyroxine and TRAb, thyroid ultrasound and orbital computed tomography. Ficoll-Paque density gradient centrifugation was used to isolate PBMCs from about 10 ml of fresh peripheral blood. Total RNA was extracted using Trizol reagent, and RNA quality was assessed on an Agilent 2100 Bioanalyzer.

The germline ends are 14 bases apart after V is trimmed by 8 bases and J by 0 bases. Reading from cysteine to phenylalanine, the CDR3 counts 13 amino acids. Of the read, only the CDR3 DNA is kept; its 39 bases are in frame from base 1. In the germline V gene (reference sequence), CDR1 corresponds to DFQATT and CDR2 to SNEGSKA. This sample was taken from a study of T cells in Graves' hyperthyroidism and ophthalmopathy (dated by TCRdb to the late 2010s). The study in broad terms: Peripheral blood samples were taken at initial diagnosis, before any treatment was given. To identify distinguishing TCR V-J signatures, a discovery cohort of some 99 patients was used, comprising approximately 40 with Graves' ophthalmopathy and approximately 58 with stable Graves' hyperthyroidism. An independent validation cohort of around 19 hyperthyroidism patients and approximately 15 patients who later progressed to ophthalmopathy tested prospective prediction of ophthalmopathy. For training and testing, the 100 patients in the discovery cohort were randomly divided in a 7:3 ratio. In addition, the study compared T-cell repertoires in thyroid tissue and in blood from a handful of Graves' hyperthyroidism patients. After sampling, hyperthyroidism patients received methimazole starting at 30 mg daily, and ophthalmopathy patients received high-dose intravenous methylprednisolone. The paper reports TCR Vbeta CDR3 sequencing of more than 120 peripheral blood samples: 43 ophthalmopathy, 75 to 80 hyperthyroidism and approximately 17 progressor patients. Broad study findings and their caveats: Most expanded thyroid clonotypes (frequency above 0.001) were also detected in blood, suggesting blood repertoires may reflect thyroid immune responses. In validation, the model predicted progression to ophthalmopathy with just under 71% sensitivity and approximately 74% specificity, a median of 6.5 months before onset. Sample size was not statistically predetermined, and blinding of investigators to group allocation was not performed. Ophthalmopathy was separated from stable hyperthyroidism by a 13 V-J signature model, with around 90% sensitivity and about 81% specificity obtained in cross-validation and 80%/75% obtained in testing.

The TCR beta CDR3 regions were amplified from the RNA transcripts. For the first round of RT-PCR on the TCR CDR3, the HTBI primer set was used together with the Qiagen OneStep RT-PCR kit. Libraries were constructed in a second round of multiplex PCR, after which size selection and purification were performed. The libraries were sequenced on an Illumina HiSeq2000 using paired-end 100 bp reads. In the paper's pipeline: SOAPnuke was used to process the raw data, removing reads that contained adapters or uncalled bases, had a mean Phred below 15, or lacked an exact match to the constant primer or identifier. High-quality paired reads were merged with COPE v1.2.5, and unique nucleotide sequences were defined as clonotypes. Clonotypes were aligned to IMGT TRBV, TRBD and TRBJ reference segments using MiTCR v1.1. The analysis included only V-J combinations with a frequency above 0.0001, which together covered about 99% of the repertoires. The TCS score was defined as the ratio of F50 (clonal expansion) to E x V (chaos), calculated using BLOSUM62-based TCRdist between CDR3 peptides within each V-J. Welch's t-statistics and random forest reduced some 510 V-J features to 10 to 15, which were used in a naive Bayes classifier (R e1071). TCRdb reprocessed the public reads (quality trimming at Q25 with fastp, clone calling with MiXCR) and kept in-frame beta chains. Entries are consolidated by CDR3 protein sequence, retaining the most common genes and DNA. TCRdb's processing, not the study's, gives the V and J calls here. Within this sample are about 560,000 distinct CDR3 sequences, with about a sixth of them counted one time only. About 18% of the sample is held by the ten biggest clonotypes.

Specimen: blood. This chain is built from TRBV20-1 and TRBJ2-7, with a tentative D call of TRBD1 or TRBD2, each matching 5 bases. The TCR was taken from a woman between 18 and 30 years old with Graves' hyperthyroidism. The sequence in DNA is TGCAGTCTTCGGGACCCTCCCTCCTACGAGCAGTACTTC. Its amino acids are CSLRDPPSYEQYF.